The 4 T cell receptor beta chains below all came from one sample that was sequenced in a study of blood T cell repertoires in COVID-19. The protocol was immunoSEQ multiplex PCR, while the TCRdb copy is restricted to in-frame clones and leaves out a portion. The sample lists roughly 340,000 clones, 75% to 90% seen once, with 0.9% to 1.1% in the top ten. Sample: PBMCs or T cells enriched from blood (not recorded which). These receptors were collected from a man younger than 35 who had recovered from COVID-19.

The J gene is TRBJ1-1, the V gene TRBV5-4, with a possible D match to TRBD1 (6 bases). Looked up from germline, CDR1 is SGHNT and CDR2 is YYREEE (reference sequence). V was trimmed by 3 bases and J by 3 bases, leaving 21 bases between them. The CDR3 runs 17 residues. As DNA, the CDR3 is TGTGCCAGCAGCTCAGGAAACATACAGGGAGCGTACACTGAAGCTTTCTTT. It specifies CASSSGNIQGAYTEAFF.

This clone was recorded once. The J gene is TRBJ1-4, the V gene TRBV12-3 or TRBV12-4; a possible D gene is TRBD1 (5 bases). The CDR3 is 12 amino acids. V was clipped by 3 bases and J by 16 bases, with 15 bases between them. The CDR3 loop reads CASSFGGGGSFF. The DNA of the CDR3 is TGTGCCAGCAGTTTCGGTGGGGGGGGTTCGTTTTTT.

The rearrangement joins TRBV3-1 (or the pseudogene TRBV3-2) to TRBJ2-5; TRBD2 is a possible D gene (6 bases). The V gene lost 2 bases and the J gene lost 3 bases, with 10 bases spanning the gap. The CDR3 length is 14 residues. Germline values: CDR1 LGHDT, CDR2 YNNKEL (reference sequence). For the CDR3, the DNA is TGTGCCAGCAGCCAAAGTGGGACTGAAGAGACCCAGTACTTC. It codes for CASSQSGTEETQYF.

The gene calls are TRBV4-2 and TRBJ1-3, with a weak D call TRBD1 (6 bases). The CDR3 covers 17 residues. CDR1 is LGHNA and CDR2 is YNFKEQ in the germline V gene. The germline V and J ends were trimmed by 1 base and 4 bases, with 17 bases remaining between them. The CDR3 reads CASSQAGKGGVGNTIYF. Written as DNA, the CDR3 is TGTGCCAGCAGCCAAGCCGGGAAAGGGGGTGTCGGAAACACCATATATTTT.